This T cell receptor (beta chain) was recorded in a study of CD8 T cells in Susac syndrome. As for the study in general: Among the Susac syndrome patients who underwent sequencing, about 6 had clinically active disease, while eight or nine of them were in remission.

The CDR3 has 12 amino acids. Trimming pared 6 bases from V and 3 bases from J, leaving 9 bases between. Blood CD8+ and CD4+ T cells underwent high-throughput TCR beta sequencing. RNA amounts of about 0.5 to 1 ug underwent reverse transcription with random hexamers. Across 54 Vbeta and 13 Jbeta, immunoSEQ multiplex PCR amplified TCR beta CDR3. One entry per CDR3 protein results from TCRdb running MiXCR on the immunoSEQ multiplex PCR reads. The sample lists over 20,000 distinct CDR3 sequences, just under 95% seen once, with approximately 0.62% in the top ten. The sequence derives from a human donor with Susac syndrome. Sequencing used CD8+ T cells from PBMCs. The gene calls are TRBV12-3 or TRBV12-4 and TRBJ2-7; D not resolved. CDR3 DNA: TGTGCCAGCAGCCTGCTTCGCTACGAGCAGTACTTC. Its translation: CASSLLRYEQYF.